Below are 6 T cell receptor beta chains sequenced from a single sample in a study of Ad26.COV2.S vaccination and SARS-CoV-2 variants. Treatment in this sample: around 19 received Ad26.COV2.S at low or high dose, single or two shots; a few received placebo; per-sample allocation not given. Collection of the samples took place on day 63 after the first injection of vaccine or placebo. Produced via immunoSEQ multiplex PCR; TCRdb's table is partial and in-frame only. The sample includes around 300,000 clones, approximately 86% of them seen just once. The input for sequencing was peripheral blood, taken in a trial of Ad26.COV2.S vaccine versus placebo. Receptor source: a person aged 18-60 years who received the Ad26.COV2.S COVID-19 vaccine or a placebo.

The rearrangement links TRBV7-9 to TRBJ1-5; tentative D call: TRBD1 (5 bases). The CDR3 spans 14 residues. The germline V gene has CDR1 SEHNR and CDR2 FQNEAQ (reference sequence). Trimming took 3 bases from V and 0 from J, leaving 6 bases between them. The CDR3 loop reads CASSLGHSNQPQHF. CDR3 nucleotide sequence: TGTGCCAGCAGCTTGGGGCATAGCAATCAGCCCCAGCATTTT.

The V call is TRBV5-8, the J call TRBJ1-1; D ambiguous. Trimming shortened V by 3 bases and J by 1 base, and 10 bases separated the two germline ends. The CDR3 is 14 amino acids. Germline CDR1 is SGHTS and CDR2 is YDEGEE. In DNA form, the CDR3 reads TGTGCCAGCAGCTCACCCCCGGGGAACACTGAAGCTTTCTTT. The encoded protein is CASSSPPGNTEAFF.

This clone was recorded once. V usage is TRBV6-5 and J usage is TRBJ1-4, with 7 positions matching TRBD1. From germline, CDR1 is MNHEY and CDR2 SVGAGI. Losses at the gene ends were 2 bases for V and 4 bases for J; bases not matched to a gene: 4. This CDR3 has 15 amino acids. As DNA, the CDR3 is TGTGCCAGCAGTTACCGGGACAGCAATAATGAAAAACTGTTTTTT. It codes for CASSYRDSNNEKLFF.

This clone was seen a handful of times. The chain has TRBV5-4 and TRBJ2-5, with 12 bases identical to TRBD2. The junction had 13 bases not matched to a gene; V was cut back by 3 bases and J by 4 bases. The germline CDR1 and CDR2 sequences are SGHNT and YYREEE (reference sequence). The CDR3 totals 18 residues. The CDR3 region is CASSSPGLAGESGETQYF. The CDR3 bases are TGTGCCAGCAGCTCGCCGGGACTAGCGGGTGAATCCGGAGAGACCCAGTACTTC.

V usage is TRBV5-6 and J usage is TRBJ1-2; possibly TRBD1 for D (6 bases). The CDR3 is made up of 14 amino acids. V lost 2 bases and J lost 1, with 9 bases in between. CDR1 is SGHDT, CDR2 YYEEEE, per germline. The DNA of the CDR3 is TGTGCCAGCAGCTTCGGACAGAATAACTATGGCTACACCTTC. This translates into CASSFGQNNYGYTF.

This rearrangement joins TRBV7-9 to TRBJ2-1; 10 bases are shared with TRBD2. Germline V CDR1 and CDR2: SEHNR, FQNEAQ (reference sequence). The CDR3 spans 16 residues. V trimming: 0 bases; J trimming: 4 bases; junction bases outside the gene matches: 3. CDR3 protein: CASSLARSGRYNEQFF. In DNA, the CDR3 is TGTGCCAGCAGCTTAGCCCGTAGCGGGAGGTACAATGAGCAGTTCTTC.